This TCR beta chain derives from a study of shared clonotypes between healthy human individuals. Every donor, a Caucasian adult, lived in Nashville, Tennessee. Trimming removed 0 bases from V and 8 bases from J, with 11 bases in between. This CDR3 is 13 amino acids long. Per the germline V gene, CDR1 is GTSNPN and CDR2 is SVGIG (reference sequence). DNA at around 190 ng, around 30,000 T cell genomes, went into sorted-subset replicate PCRs. Measured with immunoSEQ multiplex PCR; TCRdb has only the in-frame clones, and not every one. The profile shows some 2 million clones, approximately 95% of them singletons.

The clonotype comes from a young man in good health. The sequencing sample was made of naive CD4+ T cells sorted from blood. Specified subset: CD45RA+ positively selected. This rearrangement joins TRBV30 to TRBJ2-1; D is possibly TRBD1 or TRBD2 (5 bases each). CDR3 nucleotides: TGTGCCTGGAGTGTCGGGACCCGCTATGAGCAGTTCTTC. Protein sequence: CAWSVGTRYEQFF.